This T cell receptor (beta chain) was identified in a study of neurological immune-mediated disorders. Each CDR3 protein is one row after TCRdb ran MiXCR on the 5' RACE reads. The sample has just over 50,000 distinct CDR3 sequences; around 3.3% are singletons. Many counts were recorded for this clonotype. V was clipped by 4 bases and J by 2 bases; unmatched bases: 7. Germline CDR1 reads MDHEN; CDR2 reads SYDVKM. The CDR3 runs 15 residues. This TCR derives from a man aged 35-49 years with multiple sclerosis. The material sequenced was PBMCs. V usage is TRBV28 and J usage is TRBJ2-7; 8 bases agree with TRBD1. CDR3 in amino acids: CASSSVGQAAYEQYF. DNA for the CDR3: TGTGCCAGCAGTTCCGTGGGACAGGCCGCCTACGAGCAGTACTTC.